These 8 T cell receptor beta chains came from one sample sequenced in a study of cytomegalovirus exposure and HLA in healthy donors. PCR used 60 Vbeta primers and 13 Jbeta primers. Method: immunoSEQ multiplex PCR; TCRdb's copy keeps in-frame clones and lacks some. Among about 64,000 clones listed, about 85% were seen once. Sample: PBMCs. These receptors were taken from a female donor in good health and CMV-seronegative.

The chain carries TRBV9 and TRBJ2-7; D might be TRBD2 (6 bases). Deletions cut 5 bases from V and 4 bases from J, with 16 bases between. CDR1 SGDLS and CDR2 YYNGEE come from the germline V gene. The CDR3 consists of 14 residues. CDR3 DNA: TGTGCCAGCAGTCTGGACCTCGGGGGATACGAGCAGTACTTC. Translation: CASSLDLGGYEQYF.

J is TRBJ1-2 and V is TRBV28, with no clear D. V was clipped by 1 base and J by 3 bases, with 9 bases between them. The CDR3 is made up of 14 amino acids. Germline loops: CDR1 MDHEN, CDR2 SYDVKM. The CDR3 DNA follows: TGTGCCAGCAGTTTATCAGCGGCCTACTATGGCTACACCTTC. It yields the protein CASSLSAAYYGYTF.

V is TRBV4-3 and J is TRBJ2-1; 9 nucleotides line up with TRBD2. The V gene end was trimmed by 9 bases and the J gene end by 0 bases; junction bases not matched to a gene: 6. The germline V gene encodes CDR1 LGHNA and CDR2 YSLEER. This CDR3 spans 15 amino acids. The CDR3 region is CASRSGSGSYNEQFF. CDR3 nucleotides: TGCGCCAGTCGTAGCGGGAGTGGCTCCTACAATGAGCAGTTCTTC.

The genes are TRBV6-1 and TRBJ1-2; the D gene is possibly TRBD1 (6 bases). The CDR3 length is 16 residues. Germline CDR1 and CDR2: MNHNS and SASEGT. Trimming left V 1 base short and J 2 bases short, with 14 bases between. CDR3 nucleotides: TGTGCCAGCAGTGAAGGGTCCGGGACAACAAACTATGGCTACACCTTC. Its translation is CASSEGSGTTNYGYTF.

The V call is TRBV6-5, the J call TRBJ2-1; 8 bases map to TRBD2. The length of the CDR3 is 16 residues. V trimming: 3 bases; J trimming: 7 bases; junction bases outside the gene matches: 11. Germline assignment: CDR1 MNHEY and CDR2 SVGAGI. The CDR3 DNA sequence: TGTGCCAGCAGTTATCGGAGCGGGAGAGGGGGGAATGAGCAGTTCTTC. Protein sequence: CASSYRSGRGGNEQFF.

This chain connects TRBV7-9 to TRBJ1-5, with D tentatively TRBD1 (6 bases). With 2 bases removed from V and 7 bases from J, the gap between germline ends came to 9 bases. The CDR3 has 13 residues. Looked up from germline, CDR1 is SEHNR and CDR2 is FQNEAQ (reference sequence). CDR3 protein: CASSLQGNQPQHF. CDR3 bases: TGTGCCAGCAGCTTACAGGGGAACCAGCCCCAGCATTTT. The whole variable domain, remainder taken from reference TRBV7-9 and TRBJ1-5, is DTGVSQNPRHKITKRGQNVTFRCDPISEHNRLYWYRQTLGQGPEFLTYFQNEAQLEKSRLLSDRFSAERPKGSFSTLEIQRTEQGDSAMYLCASSLQGNQPQHFGDGTRLSIL.

The chain joins TRBV7-6 to TRBJ2-5; 7 bases are shared with TRBD1. There are 15 residues in the CDR3. After removal of 2 bases from V and 0 bases from J, the junction contained 3 bases not matched to a gene. Germline V gene sequence: CDR1 SGHVS, CDR2 FNYEAQ. CDR3 nucleotide sequence: TGTGCCAGCAGCTTAAGACAGGGCCACCAAGAGACCCAGTACTTC. It is translated as CASSLRQGHQETQYF.

The chain joins TRBV23-1 to TRBJ2-7; D possibly corresponds to TRBD1 (6 bases). TRBV23-1 belongs to the ORF category, with a function that is uncertain. This CDR3 has 15 residues. V dropped 7 bases and J dropped 5 bases, with 21 bases sitting between them. CDR3 nucleotide sequence: TGCGCCAGCAACCCGGGGACACTGCTGAATGACGAGCAGTACTTC. The encoded protein is CASNPGTLLNDEQYF.